Each of the 5 T cell receptor beta chains below was sequenced from the same sample in a study of shared clonotypes between healthy human individuals. The data were produced by immunoSEQ multiplex PCR, yet TCRdb's version contains in-frame clones alone and is incomplete. The table shows approximately 1.9 million clones, with 80% to 95% occurring only once. Naive CD8 cells lacked CD45RO and underwent positive selection for CCR7, leaving out terminally differentiated effector memory CD45RA+ cells. Source material: naive CD8+ T cells from PBMCs. The receptor source for this set is a man aged 18-30 years in good health. Some clones in this sample may be carry-over from other donors' samples.

A single count supports this clone. The rearrangement joins TRBV7-8 to TRBJ2-7, with 9 bases fitting TRBD1. This CDR3 is built from 15 residues. Looked up from germline, CDR1 is SGHVS and CDR2 is FQNEAQ. J was trimmed by 2 bases and V by 2 bases; bases with no gene match: 4. The CDR3 DNA is TGTGCCAGCAGCTTACGGACAGGGGCCCCCTACGAGCAGTACTTC. Amino acid sequence: CASSLRTGAPYEQYF.

The chain links TRBV11-2 to TRBJ1-3, with D possibly matching TRBD1 (6 bases). The CDR3 has 18 residues. The germline V gene encodes CDR1 SGHAT and CDR2 FQNNGV. With 2 bases removed from V and 0 bases from J, the gap between germline ends came to 17 bases. The DNA of the CDR3 is TGTGCCAGCAGCTTAATGGCCCCAGGGGTGACCTCTGGAAACACCATATATTTT. Translation gives CASSLMAPGVTSGNTIYF. Based on the CDR3 plus reference TRBV11-2 and TRBJ1-3, the full variable domain is EAGVAQSPRYKIIEKRQSVAFWCNPISGHATLYWYQQILGQGPKLLIQFQNNGVVDDSQLPKDRFSAERLKGVDSTLKIQPAKLEDSAVYLCASSLMAPGVTSGNTIYFGEGSWLTVV.

V usage is TRBV5-1 and J usage is TRBJ2-1; 10 nucleotides line up with TRBD1. Germline values: CDR1 SGHRS, CDR2 YFSETQ. Trimming took 3 bases from V and 8 from J; bases not matched to a gene: 2. The CDR3 covers 13 residues. The CDR3 DNA reads as TGCGCCAGCAGCTCGACAGGGGGCCATGAGCAGTTCTTC. Its protein is CASSSTGGHEQFF. The full variable domain, with the rest looked up from reference TRBV5-1 and TRBJ2-1, is KAGVTQTPRYLIKTRGQQVTLSCSPISGHRSVSWYQQTPGQGLQFLFEYFSETQRNKGNFPGRFSGRQFSNSRSEMNVSTLELGDSALYLCASSSTGGHEQFFGPGTRLTVL.

The genes are TRBV28 and TRBJ2-3; 10 positions agree with TRBD1. The CDR3 spans 15 residues. The germline V gene encodes CDR1 MDHEN and CDR2 SYDVKM. J gave up 1 base and V 2 bases, and 0 bases lay outside the gene matches. CDR3 coding DNA: TGTGCCAGCAGTTTAGGACAGGGGGGCACAGATACGCAGTATTTT. This encodes CASSLGQGGTDTQYF.

Here the CDR3 reads CASSDRTGLADTQYF. Written as DNA, the CDR3 is TGTGCCAGTAGTGACCGGACAGGGCTAGCAGATACGCAGTATTTT. The rearrangement joins TRBV19 to TRBJ2-3; 8 nucleotides align to TRBD1. Germline CDR1 and CDR2: LNHDA and SQIVND (reference sequence). The CDR3 loop spans 15 amino acids. Trimming cost V 5 bases and J 4 bases; bases outside gene matches: 8.